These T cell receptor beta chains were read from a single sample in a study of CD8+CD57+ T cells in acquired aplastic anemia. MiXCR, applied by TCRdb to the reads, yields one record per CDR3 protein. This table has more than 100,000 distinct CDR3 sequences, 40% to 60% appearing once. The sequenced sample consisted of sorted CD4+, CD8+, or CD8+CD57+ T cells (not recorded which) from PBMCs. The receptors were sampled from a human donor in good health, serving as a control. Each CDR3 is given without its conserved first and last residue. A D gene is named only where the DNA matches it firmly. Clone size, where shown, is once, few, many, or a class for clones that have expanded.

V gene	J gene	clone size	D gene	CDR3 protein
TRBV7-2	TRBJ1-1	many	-	ASSLSGSRVPEAF
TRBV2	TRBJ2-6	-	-	ASSEGRVGANVLT
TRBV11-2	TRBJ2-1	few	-	ASSFGGLFYNEQF
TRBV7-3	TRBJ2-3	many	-	ASSFSSTDTQY
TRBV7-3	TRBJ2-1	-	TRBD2	ASSNSAGGPVNEQF
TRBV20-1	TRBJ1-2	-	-	SARVQGTNYGYT
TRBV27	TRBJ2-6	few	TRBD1	AGSPTRTGSSGANVLT
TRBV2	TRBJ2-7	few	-	ASARSYEQY
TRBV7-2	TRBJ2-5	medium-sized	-	ASRTAGTQY
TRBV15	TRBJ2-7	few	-	ATSREMEGGEQY
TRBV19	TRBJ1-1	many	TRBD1	ASRRTGGDTEAF
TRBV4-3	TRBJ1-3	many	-	ASSSDSGNTIY
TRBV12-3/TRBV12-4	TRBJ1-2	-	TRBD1	ASSLTTGGGYGYT
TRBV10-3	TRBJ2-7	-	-	AISEPGGLVGYEQY
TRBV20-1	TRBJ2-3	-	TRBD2	SASSAGGRDTQY
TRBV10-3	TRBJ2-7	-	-	AISVGDSHEQY
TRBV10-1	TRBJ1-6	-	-	ASSDVRNSPLH
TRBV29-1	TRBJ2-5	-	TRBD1	SAGSGTVQEAQY
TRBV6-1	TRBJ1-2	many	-	ASTGGGRFGYT
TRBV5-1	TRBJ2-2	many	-	ASSPGQPTGELF
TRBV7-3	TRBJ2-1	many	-	ASSAQGAGDEQF
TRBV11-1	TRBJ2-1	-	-	ASSLESGTGVVEQF
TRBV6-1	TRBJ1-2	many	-	ASSPRQSSYYGYT
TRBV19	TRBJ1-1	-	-	ASSITSGVQAF
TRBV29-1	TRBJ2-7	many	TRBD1	SVPGQGIYEQY
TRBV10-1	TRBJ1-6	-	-	ASGDYNSPLH
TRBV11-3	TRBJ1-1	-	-	ASSFGQGGGTEAF
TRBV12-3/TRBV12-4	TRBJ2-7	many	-	ASSSSNGLSYEQY
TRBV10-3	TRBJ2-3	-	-	AIRGQGGGPGTDTQY
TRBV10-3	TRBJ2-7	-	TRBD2	AIREGTSGVKQY
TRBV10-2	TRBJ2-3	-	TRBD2	ASRDHPGLDTDTQY
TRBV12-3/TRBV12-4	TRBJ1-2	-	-	ASSLGVPGHRTYGYT
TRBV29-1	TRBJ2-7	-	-	SVEGDHEQY
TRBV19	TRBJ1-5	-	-	ASKGQPQH
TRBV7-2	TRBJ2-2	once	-	ASSQQTGELF
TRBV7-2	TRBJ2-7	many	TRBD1	ASSPGQGPYEQY
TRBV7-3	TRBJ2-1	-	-	ASSISDSYNEQF
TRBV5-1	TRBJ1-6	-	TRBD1	ASSWTGDASPLH
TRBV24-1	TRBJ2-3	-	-	ATSDMGTNTQY